These 6 T cell receptor beta chains were sequenced from one sample in a study of cytomegalovirus exposure and HLA in healthy donors. PCR primers comprised 60 Vbeta and 13 Jbeta primers. Generated by immunoSEQ multiplex PCR, the TCRdb table keeps only in-frame clones and is missing some. The sample lists roughly 150,000 clones, roughly 84% seen once, with roughly 1.4% in the top ten. The sequencing input was PBMCs. These receptors all stem from a woman younger than 35 in good health and CMV-seronegative.

This chain joins TRBV5-6 and TRBJ1-1; D is undetermined. V was pared by 2 bases and J by 1 base, with 18 bases between. The CDR3 length is 17 residues. Germline V gene sequence: CDR1 SGHDT, CDR2 YYEEEE. CDR3 in DNA: TGTGCCAGCAGCTTAAGGATGAGTCGCGGCTCGAACACTGAAGCTTTCTTT. Encoded protein: CASSLRMSRGSNTEAFF.

This sequence joins TRBV6-6 and TRBJ2-7, with D maybe TRBD1 (6 bases). This CDR3 has 16 residues. Trimming removed 2 bases from V and 3 bases from J, with 17 bases in between. Germline values: CDR1 MNHNY, CDR2 SVGAGI (reference sequence). CDR3 nucleotides: TGTGCCAGCAGTTACACGGCAGGGGTCGGCGTCTACGAGCAGTACTTC. Amino acids: CASSYTAGVGVYEQYF.

Note on this clone: The same CDR3 arises from other DNA sequences in this sample as well. J is TRBJ1-1 and V is TRBV7-9; the D is unclear. The germline V gene has CDR1 SEHNR and CDR2 FQNEAQ (reference sequence). Trimming took off 3 bases at V and 5 bases at J, with 4 bases between the two ends. This CDR3 region has 11 residues. The DNA for the CDR3 is TGTGCCAGCAGCTTCGGGACTGAAGCTTTCTTT. Translation gives CASSFGTEAFF.

CDR3 loop: CASGGGNQPQHF. The CDR3 bases are TGTGCCAGCGGGGGGGGCAATCAGCCCCAGCATTTT. The gene calls are TRBV6-5 and TRBJ1-5, with D tentatively TRBD1 (5 bases). V was cut by 8 bases and J by 2 bases, with 7 bases left in between. The CDR3 has 12 residues. Germline CDR1 and CDR2: MNHEY and SVGAGI.

For this clone: Germline and junction disagree at one end, which may indicate a read error. The rearrangement joins TRBV6-1 to TRBJ2-7, with D perhaps matching TRBD1 (5 bases). CDR1 is MNHNS, CDR2 SASEGT, per germline. The CDR3 covers 15 residues. The CDR3 DNA is TGTACCAGCAGTGAAGGGGCCGGTACGGCCCTCGAGCAGTACTTC. It is translated as CTSSEGAGTALEQYF.

CDR3 sequence: CASSQDERGGHEQFF. In nucleotides, the CDR3 is TGTGCCAGCAGCCAAGATGAGCGGGGGGGCCATGAGCAGTTCTTC. This chain uses TRBV4-2 with TRBJ2-1, with TRBD2 matching over 10 bases. The V and J ends lost 0 bases and 8 bases, in that order; junction bases with no gene match: 4. Germline loops: CDR1 LGHNA, CDR2 YNFKEQ. CDR3 size: 15 residues.